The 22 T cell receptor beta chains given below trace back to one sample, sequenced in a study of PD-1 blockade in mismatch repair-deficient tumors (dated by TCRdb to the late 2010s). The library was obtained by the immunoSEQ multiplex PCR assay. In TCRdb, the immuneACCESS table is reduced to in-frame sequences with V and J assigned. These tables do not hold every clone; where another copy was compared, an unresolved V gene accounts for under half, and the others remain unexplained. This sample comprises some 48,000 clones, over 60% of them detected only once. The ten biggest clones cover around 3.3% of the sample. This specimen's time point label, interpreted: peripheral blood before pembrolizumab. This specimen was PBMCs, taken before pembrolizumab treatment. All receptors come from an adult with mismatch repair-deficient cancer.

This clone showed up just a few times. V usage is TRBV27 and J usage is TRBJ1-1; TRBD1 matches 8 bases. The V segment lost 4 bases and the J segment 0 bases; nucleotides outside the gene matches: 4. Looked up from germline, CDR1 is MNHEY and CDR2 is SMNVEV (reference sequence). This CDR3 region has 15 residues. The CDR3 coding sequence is TGTGCCAGCAGTTCGAAGGACAGGGTGAACACTGAAGCTTTCTTT. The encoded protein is CASSSKDRVNTEAFF.

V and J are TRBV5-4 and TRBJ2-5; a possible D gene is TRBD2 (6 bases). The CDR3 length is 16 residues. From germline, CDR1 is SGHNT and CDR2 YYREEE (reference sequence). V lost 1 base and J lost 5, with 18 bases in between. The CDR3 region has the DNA TGTGCCAGCAGCTTGTCCCCGGACCGGGAGTCGGAGACCCAGTACTTC. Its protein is CASSLSPDRESETQYF.

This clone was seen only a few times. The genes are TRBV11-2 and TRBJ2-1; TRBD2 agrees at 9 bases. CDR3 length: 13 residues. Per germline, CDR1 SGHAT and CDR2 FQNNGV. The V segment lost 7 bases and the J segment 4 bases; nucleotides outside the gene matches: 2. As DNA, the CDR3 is TGTGCCAGCACCCTAGCGGGATACAATGAGCAGTTCTTC. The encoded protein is CASTLAGYNEQFF.

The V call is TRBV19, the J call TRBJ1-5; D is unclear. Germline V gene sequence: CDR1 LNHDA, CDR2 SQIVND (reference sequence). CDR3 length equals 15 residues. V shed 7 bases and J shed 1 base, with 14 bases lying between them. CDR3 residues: CASMVYGESNQPQHF. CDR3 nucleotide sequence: TGTGCCAGTATGGTGTACGGGGAGAGCAATCAGCCCCAGCATTTT.

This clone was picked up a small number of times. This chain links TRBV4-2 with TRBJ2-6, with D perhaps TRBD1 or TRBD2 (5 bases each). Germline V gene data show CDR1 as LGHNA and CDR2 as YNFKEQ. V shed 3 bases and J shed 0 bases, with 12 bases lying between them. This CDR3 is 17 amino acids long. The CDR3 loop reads CASSQRGESSGANVLTF. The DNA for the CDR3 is TGTGCCAGCAGCCAGAGGGGCGAGAGCTCTGGGGCCAACGTCCTGACTTTC.

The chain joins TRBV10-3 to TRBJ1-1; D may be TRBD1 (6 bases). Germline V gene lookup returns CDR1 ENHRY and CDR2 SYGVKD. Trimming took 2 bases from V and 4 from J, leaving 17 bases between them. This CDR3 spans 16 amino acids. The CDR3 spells CAISEIRWGLGTEAFF. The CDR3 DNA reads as TGTGCCATCAGTGAGATCCGCTGGGGGCTGGGCACTGAAGCTTTCTTT.

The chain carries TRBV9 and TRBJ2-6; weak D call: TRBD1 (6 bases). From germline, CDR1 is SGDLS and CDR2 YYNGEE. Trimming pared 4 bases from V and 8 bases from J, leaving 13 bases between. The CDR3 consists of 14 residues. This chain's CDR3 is CASSPHRETNVLTF. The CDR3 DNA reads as TGTGCCAGCAGCCCGCACAGGGAGACCAACGTCCTGACTTTC. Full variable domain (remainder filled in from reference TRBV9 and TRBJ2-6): DSGVTQTPKHLITATGQRVTLRCSPRSGDLSVYWYQQSLDQGLQFLIQYYNGEERAKGNILERFSAQQFPDLHSELNLSSLELGDSALYFCASSPHRETNVLTFGAGSRLTVL.

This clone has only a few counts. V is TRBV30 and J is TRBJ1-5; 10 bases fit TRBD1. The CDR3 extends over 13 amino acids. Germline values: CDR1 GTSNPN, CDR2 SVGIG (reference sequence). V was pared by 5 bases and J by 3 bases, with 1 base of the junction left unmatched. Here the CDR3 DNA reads TGTGCCTGGGGACAGGGGGACAATCAGCCCCAGCATTTT. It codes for CAWGQGDNQPQHF.

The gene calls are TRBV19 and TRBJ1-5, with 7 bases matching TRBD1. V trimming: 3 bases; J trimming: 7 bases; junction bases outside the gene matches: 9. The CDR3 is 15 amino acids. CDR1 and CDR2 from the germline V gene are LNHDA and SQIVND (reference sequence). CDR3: CASSINRGEEQPQHF. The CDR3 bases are TGTGCCAGTAGTATTAACAGGGGAGAGGAACAGCCCCAGCATTTT.

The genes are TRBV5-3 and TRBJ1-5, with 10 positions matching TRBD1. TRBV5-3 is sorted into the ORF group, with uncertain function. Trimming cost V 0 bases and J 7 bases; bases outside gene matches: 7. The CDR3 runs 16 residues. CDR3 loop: CARSLGGTGDNQPQHF. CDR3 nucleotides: TGTGCCAGAAGCTTGGGCGGGACAGGGGATAACCAGCCCCAGCATTTT.

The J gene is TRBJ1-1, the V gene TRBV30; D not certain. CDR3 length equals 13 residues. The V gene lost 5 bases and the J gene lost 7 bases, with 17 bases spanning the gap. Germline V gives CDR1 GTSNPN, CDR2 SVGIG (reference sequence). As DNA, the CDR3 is TGTGCCTGGTCACCCGAGTCGGAGAGTGAAGCTTTCTTT. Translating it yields CAWSPESESEAFF.

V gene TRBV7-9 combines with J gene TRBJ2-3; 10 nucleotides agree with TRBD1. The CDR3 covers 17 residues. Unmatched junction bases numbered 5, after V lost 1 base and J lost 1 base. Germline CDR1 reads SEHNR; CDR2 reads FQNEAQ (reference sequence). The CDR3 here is CASSLVDRGPRTDTQYF. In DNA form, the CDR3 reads TGTGCCAGCAGCTTAGTTGACAGGGGGCCTCGCACAGATACGCAGTATTTT.

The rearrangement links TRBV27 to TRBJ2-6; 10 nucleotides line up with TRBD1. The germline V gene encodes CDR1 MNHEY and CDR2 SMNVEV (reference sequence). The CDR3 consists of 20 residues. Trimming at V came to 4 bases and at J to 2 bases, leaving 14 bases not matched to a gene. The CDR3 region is CASSSLSLGDRGAGANVLTF. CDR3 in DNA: TGTGCCAGCAGTTCCCTCAGCTTGGGGGACAGGGGCGCTGGGGCCAACGTCCTGACTTTC.

CDR3 sequence (DNA): TGTGCCAGCAGCTTAGGGGGCAGGGGGTCCTACGAGCAGTACTTC. Translating gives CASSLGGRGSYEQYF. The chain uses TRBV7-9 and TRBJ2-7; 7 bases line up with TRBD1. The germline V gene encodes CDR1 SEHNR and CDR2 FQNEAQ (reference sequence). V lost 1 base, J lost 1 base, and 4 bases stayed unmatched. This CDR3 comprises 15 residues. The full variable domain, completed using reference TRBV7-9 and TRBJ2-7, is DTGVSQNPRHKITKRGQNVTFRCDPISEHNRLYWYRQTLGQGPEFLTYFQNEAQLEKSRLLSDRFSAERPKGSFSTLEIQRTEQGDSAMYLCASSLGGRGSYEQYFGPGTRLTVT.

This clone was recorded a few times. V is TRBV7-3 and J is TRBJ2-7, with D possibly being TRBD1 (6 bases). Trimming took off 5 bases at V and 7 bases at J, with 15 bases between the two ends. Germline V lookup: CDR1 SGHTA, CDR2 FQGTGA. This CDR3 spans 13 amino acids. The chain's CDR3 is CASSLGQPGEQYF. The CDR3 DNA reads TGTGCCAGCAGCCTAGGACAGCCTGGGGAGCAGTACTTC.

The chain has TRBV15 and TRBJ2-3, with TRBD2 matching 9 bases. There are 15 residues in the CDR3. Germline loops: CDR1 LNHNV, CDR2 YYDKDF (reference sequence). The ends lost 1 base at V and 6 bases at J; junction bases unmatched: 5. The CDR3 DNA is TGTGCCACCAGCAGAGTAGCGGGAGATCGGGATACGCAGTATTTT. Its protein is CATSRVAGDRDTQYF.

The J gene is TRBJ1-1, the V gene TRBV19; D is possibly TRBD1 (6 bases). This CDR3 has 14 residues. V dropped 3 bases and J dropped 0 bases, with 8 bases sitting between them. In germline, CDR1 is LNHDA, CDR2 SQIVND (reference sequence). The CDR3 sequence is CASSIPGVNTEAFF. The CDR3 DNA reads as TGTGCCAGTAGTATCCCAGGGGTGAACACTGAAGCTTTCTTT.

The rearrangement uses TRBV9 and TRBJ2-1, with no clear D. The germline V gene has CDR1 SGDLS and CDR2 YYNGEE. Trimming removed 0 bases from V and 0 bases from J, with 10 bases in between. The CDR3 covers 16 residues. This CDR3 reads CASSVDKHPSYNEQFF. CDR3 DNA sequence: TGTGCCAGCAGCGTAGATAAACATCCCTCCTACAATGAGCAGTTCTTC.

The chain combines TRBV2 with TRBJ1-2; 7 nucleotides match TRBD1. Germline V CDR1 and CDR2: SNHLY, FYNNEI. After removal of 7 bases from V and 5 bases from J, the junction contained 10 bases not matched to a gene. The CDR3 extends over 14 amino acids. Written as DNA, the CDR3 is TGTGCCAGCAAAGGGGACAGCGGGACGTATGGCTACACCTTC. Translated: CASKGDSGTYGYTF.

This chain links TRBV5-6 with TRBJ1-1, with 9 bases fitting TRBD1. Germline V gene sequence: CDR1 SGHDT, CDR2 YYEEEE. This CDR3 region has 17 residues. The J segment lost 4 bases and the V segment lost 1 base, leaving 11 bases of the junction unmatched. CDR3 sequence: CASSLRPGQGRGTEAFF. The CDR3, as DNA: TGTGCCAGCAGCTTGCGTCCGGGACAGGGAAGGGGCACTGAAGCTTTCTTT.

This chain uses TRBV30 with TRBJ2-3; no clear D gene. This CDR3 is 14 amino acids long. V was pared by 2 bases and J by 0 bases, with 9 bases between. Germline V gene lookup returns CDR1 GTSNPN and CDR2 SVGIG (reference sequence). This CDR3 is CAWSTGASTDTQYF. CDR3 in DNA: TGTGCCTGGAGTACCGGAGCTAGCACAGATACGCAGTATTTT.

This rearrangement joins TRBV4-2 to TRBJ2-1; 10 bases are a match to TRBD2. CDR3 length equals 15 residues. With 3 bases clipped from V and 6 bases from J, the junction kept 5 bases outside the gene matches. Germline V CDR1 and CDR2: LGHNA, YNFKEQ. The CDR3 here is CASSQELAGSNEQFF. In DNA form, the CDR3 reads TGTGCCAGCAGCCAGGAACTAGCGGGGTCCAATGAGCAGTTCTTC.